This T cell receptor (beta chain) originates from a study of shared clonotypes between healthy human individuals (dated by TCRdb to the early 2020s). Study-wide context: The cohort included a few men and a couple of women between 18 and 49 years of age. For each donor, CD4 naive and CD4 memory were each run on three plates, CD8 naive on two plates, and CD8 memory on one plate. To increase sequencing depth and limit assay-specific biases, TCR repertoire library preparation and sequencing were carried out by different laboratories using diverse techniques. Blood TCR repertoires of four to six healthy adults were deeply sequenced to estimate repertoire size and the extent of clonotype sharing between individuals. Each donor's leukapheresis produced roughly between roughly 0.9 and 8.9 billion PBMCs.

On this clone: Its cognate antigen has yet to be identified. Qualities for individual bases were not recorded, and no much larger clone is one base off.

The CDR3 numbers 13 residues from cysteine through phenylalanine. The retained sequence is limited to the CDR3, 39 bases, with the frame set at the first base. As encoded in the germline V gene, CDR1 is SGHVS while CDR2 is FNYEAQ. V loses 3 bases, J loses 4 bases, and the germline ends lie 9 bases apart. Using the deep immunoSEQ assay, multiplex PCR amplified TCR CDR3 regions from genomic DNA. For each cell subset, the extracted genomic DNA was distributed evenly across all wells of several immunoSEQ 96-well plates, and each plate served as one replicate. For sorted subsets, around 200 ng genomic DNA, equal to some 28,000 T cell genomes, was loaded into each replicate PCR. Purified libraries were measured with a Qubit 3.0 fluorometer, size-checked on a Bioanalyzer 2100, and measured again with the KAPA Library Quantification kit. Each immunoSEQ 96-well plate was sequenced on its own single-read 150-cycle Illumina NextSeq 550 flow cell. In the paper's pipeline: Because the immunoSEQ output included only junctional sequences and no quality scores, the filtering could not be the same as the filtering used for full-length reads. Sequences were annotated with PyIR, a Python wrapper for IgBLAST v1.9, and V/J genes and CDR3 were assigned using IMGT germline references. Any read was removed if the V/J assignment was weak (E-value above 1e-6), the CDR3 was missing, or the read contained stop codons, out-of-frame junctions, or ambiguous translated residues. V3J clonotypes were defined as sequences sharing the same inferred V gene, J gene, and CDR3 amino acid sequence. To compute the percentage overlap between repertoires, the number of shared unique clonotypes was divided by the size of the smaller repertoire. Three approaches were used to assess repertoire richness: RTK rarefaction, the Chao1 estimator, and Recon v2.1 estimates of unobserved clonotypes. For all TCRbeta clonotypes obtained by the gDNA method from four donors, generation probabilities were computed with OLGA. TCRdb carries this immuneACCESS record with in-frame sequences only. Its versions omit some clonotypes, under half of them owing to an unresolved V gene in the studies checked, with the rest unexplained. For V, J and clone size, that table is used; D and trimming come from the DNA. Across this sample there are millions of clones, with less than 95% seen only once. 0.9% to 1.4% of the sample belongs to the ten largest clones.

For the CD8 naive samples, CD45RO-negative cells were positively selected for CCR7, yielding a CD45RA+CCR7+ population from which TemRA cells were excluded. Healthy HIV-negative adults with no recently reported acute infections or vaccinations were included as donors. All donors were Caucasian adults living in Nashville, Tennessee, USA. After blood collection by leukapheresis, PBMCs were isolated using Ficoll-Histopaque density gradient centrifugation and then cryopreserved in the vapor phase of liquid nitrogen. Analytical flow cytometry was used to check the purity and quantity of every magnetically sorted T cell population. Each sorted fraction had its genomic DNA isolated and then quantified by UV absorbance on a Nanodrop 2000c. The research as a whole found: Because the study included only a small number of donors, the genetic and exposure-history diversity represented was limited. Sharing across a few donors was observed for around 5% of naive CD4, around 3.5% of naive CD8, roughly 2.4% of memory CD4, and roughly 0.4% of memory CD8 clonotypes. Higher generation probabilities were observed for clonotypes shared by all four sorted-subset donors than for non-shared clonotypes. Sampling was restricted to blood, and TCR repertoires in tissue are likely to differ from TCR repertoires in blood. Incomplete sequencing was indicated by rarefaction of sorted-subset datasets, despite the large sequencing depth. Larger estimated clonotype richness was generally found for naive subsets than for memory subsets. Based on pairwise subsampling, the degree of clonotype sharing among donors was expected to be affected by sequencing depth.

The chain uses TRBV7-6 and TRBJ2-5; the D segment cannot be called with confidence. The sequenced sample consisted of naive CD8+ T cells sorted from blood. The cell subset or site tag for this specimen amounts to: CD45RA+CCR7+. This receptor was obtained from a man younger than 35 in good health. The nucleotide sequence is TGTGCCAGCAGCTTCGGGCCACGAGAGACCCAGTACTTC. It codes for CASSFGPRETQYF.